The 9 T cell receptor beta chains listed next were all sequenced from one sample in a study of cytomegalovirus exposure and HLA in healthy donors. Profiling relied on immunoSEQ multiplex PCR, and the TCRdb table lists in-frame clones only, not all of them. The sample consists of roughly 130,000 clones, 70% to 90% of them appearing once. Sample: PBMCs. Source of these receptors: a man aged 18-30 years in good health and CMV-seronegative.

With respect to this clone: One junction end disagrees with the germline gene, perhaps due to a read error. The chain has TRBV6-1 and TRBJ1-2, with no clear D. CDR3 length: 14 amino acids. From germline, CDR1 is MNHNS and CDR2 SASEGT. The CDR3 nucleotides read TGTGCCAGCAGCGAAGTTAAATCCCACTATGGCTACACCTTC. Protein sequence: CASSEVKSHYGYTF.

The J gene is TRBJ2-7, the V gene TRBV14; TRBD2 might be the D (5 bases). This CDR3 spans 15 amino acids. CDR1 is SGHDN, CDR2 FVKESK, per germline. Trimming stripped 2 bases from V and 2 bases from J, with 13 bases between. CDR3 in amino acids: CASSQMVGSPYEQYF. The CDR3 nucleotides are TGTGCCAGCAGCCAAATGGTGGGGAGCCCCTACGAGCAGTACTTC.

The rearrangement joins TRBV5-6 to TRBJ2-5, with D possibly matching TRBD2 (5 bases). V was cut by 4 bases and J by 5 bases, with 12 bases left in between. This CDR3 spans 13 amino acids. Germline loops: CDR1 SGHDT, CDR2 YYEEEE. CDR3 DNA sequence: TGTGCCAGCAGCACACCGAGGGTGGAGACCCAGTACTTC. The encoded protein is CASSTPRVETQYF.

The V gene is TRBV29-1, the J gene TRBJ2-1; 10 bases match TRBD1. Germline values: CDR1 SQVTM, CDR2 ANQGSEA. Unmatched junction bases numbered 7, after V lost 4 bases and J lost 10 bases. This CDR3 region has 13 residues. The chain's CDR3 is CSVVGQGTGEQFF. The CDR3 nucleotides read TGCAGCGTTGTGGGACAGGGGACGGGGGAGCAGTTCTTC.

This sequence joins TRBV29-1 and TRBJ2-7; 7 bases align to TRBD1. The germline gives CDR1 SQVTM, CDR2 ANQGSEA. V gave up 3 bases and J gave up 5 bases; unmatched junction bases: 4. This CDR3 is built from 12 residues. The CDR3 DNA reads TGCAGCGTTGACGAGGGGGCGGACGAGCAGTACTTC. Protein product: CSVDEGADEQYF.

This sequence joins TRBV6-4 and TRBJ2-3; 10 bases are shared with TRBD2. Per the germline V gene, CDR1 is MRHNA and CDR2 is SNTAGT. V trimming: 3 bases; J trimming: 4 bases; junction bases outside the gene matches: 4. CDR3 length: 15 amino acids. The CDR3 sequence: CASSETGTSADTQYF. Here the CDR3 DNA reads TGTGCCAGCAGTGAGACCGGGACTAGCGCAGATACGCAGTATTTT.

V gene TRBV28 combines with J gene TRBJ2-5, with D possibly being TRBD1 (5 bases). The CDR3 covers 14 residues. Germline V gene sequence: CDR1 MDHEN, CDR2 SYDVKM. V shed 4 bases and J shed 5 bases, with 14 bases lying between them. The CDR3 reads CASSSTRDGETQYF. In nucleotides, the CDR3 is TGTGCCAGCAGTTCGACCAGGGATGGGGAGACCCAGTACTTC.

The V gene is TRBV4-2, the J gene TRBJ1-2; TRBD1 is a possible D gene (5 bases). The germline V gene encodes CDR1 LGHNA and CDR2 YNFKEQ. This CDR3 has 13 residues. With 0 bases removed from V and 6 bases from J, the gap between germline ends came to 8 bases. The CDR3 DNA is TGTGCCAGCAGCCAAGAAGCGGGGGATGGCTACACCTTC. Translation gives CASSQEAGDGYTF.

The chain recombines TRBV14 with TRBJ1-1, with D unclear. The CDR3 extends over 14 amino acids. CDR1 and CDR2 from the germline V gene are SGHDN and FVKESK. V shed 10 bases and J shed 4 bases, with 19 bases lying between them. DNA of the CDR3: TGTGCCACCACTTCCGGGTCGCGGGTCACTGAAGCTTTCTTT. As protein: CATTSGSRVTEAFF.